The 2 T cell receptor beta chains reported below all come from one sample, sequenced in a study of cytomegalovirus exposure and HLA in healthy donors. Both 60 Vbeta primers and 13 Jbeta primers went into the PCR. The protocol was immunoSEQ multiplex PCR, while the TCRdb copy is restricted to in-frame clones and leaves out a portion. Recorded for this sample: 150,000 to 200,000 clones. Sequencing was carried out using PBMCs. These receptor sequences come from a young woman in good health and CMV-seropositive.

The DNA of the CDR3 is TGCGCCAGCAGCTTGGGACAGAGAGATCCCTACACCTTC. It yields the protein CASSLGQRDPYTF. V and J are TRBV5-1 and TRBJ1-2; a weak D match, TRBD1 (5 bases). CDR3 length equals 13 residues. Trimming cost V 0 bases and J 10 bases, with 13 bases left between them. Germline CDR1 SGHRS, CDR2 YFSETQ.

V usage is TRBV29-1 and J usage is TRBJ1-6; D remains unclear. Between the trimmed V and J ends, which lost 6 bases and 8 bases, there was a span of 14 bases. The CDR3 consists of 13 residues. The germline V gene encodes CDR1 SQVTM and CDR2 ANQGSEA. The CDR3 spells CSVRTPGDSPLHF. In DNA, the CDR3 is TGCAGCGTAAGGACTCCTGGGGATTCACCCCTCCACTTT.